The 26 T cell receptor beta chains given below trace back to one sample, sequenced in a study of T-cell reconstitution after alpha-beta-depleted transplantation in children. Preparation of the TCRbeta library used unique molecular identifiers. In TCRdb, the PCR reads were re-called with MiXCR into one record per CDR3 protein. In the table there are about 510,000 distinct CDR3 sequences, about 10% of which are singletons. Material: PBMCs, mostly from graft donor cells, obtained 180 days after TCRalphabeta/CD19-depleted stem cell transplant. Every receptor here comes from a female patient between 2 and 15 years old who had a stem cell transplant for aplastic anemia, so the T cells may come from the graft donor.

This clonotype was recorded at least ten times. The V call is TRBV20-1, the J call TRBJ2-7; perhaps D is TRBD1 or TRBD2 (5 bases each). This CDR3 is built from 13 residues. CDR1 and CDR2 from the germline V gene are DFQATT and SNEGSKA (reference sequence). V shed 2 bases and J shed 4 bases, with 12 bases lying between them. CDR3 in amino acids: CSARSGREYEQYV. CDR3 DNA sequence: TGCAGTGCTAGAAGCGGCAGGGAATACGAGCAGTACGTC.

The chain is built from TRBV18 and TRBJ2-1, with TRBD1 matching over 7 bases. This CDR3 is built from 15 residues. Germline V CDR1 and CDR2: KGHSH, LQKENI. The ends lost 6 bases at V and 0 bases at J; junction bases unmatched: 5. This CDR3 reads CASSTGEYSYNEQFF. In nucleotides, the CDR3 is TGTGCCAGCTCTACAGGGGAGTACTCCTACAATGAGCAGTTCTTC.

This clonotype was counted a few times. CDR3 in DNA: TGTGCCAGCAGCCGCGAGGGGACTAGCACGGGTACGCAGTATTTT. Its translation: CASSREGTSTGTQYF. The V call is TRBV7-3, the J call TRBJ2-3; TRBD2 matches 9 bases. J gave up 8 bases and V 5 bases, and 11 bases lay outside the gene matches. The CDR3 is 15 amino acids. Germline V CDR1 and CDR2: SGHTA, FQGTGA.

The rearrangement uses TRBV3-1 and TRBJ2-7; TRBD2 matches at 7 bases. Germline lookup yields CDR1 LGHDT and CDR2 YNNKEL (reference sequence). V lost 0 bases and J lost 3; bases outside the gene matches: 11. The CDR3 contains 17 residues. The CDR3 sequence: CASSQDFRAGWFYEQYF. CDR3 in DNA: TGTGCCAGCAGCCAAGATTTCCGAGCGGGATGGTTCTACGAGCAGTACTTC.

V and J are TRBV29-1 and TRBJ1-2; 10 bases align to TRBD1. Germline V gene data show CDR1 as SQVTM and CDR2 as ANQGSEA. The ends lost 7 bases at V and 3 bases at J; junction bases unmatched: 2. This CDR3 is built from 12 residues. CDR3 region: CSGGTGDYGYTF. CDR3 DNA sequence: TGCAGCGGAGGGACAGGGGACTATGGCTACACCTTC.

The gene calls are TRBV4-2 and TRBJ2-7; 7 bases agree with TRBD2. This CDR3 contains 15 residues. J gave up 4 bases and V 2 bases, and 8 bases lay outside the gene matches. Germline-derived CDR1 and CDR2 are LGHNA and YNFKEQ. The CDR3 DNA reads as TGTGCCAGCAGCCAATCAGGGCGGGAGCTGTACGAGCAGTACTTC. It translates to CASSQSGRELYEQYF.

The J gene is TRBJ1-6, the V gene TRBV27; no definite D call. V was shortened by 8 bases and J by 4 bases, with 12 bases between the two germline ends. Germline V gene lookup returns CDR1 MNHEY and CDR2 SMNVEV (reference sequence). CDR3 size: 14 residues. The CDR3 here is CASAPPGYNSPLHF. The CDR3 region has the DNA TGTGCCAGCGCCCCCCCGGGGTATAATTCACCCCTCCACTTT.

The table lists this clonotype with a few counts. The DNA for the CDR3 is TGTGCCAGCAGTTGGGACCCATACAATGAGCAGTTCTTC. It is translated as CASSWDPYNEQFF. The chain couples TRBV12-3 or TRBV12-4 to TRBJ2-1, with D perhaps TRBD1 or TRBD2 (5 bases each). CDR3 length: 13 amino acids. Trimming shortened V by 4 bases and J by 4 bases, and 8 bases separated the two germline ends.

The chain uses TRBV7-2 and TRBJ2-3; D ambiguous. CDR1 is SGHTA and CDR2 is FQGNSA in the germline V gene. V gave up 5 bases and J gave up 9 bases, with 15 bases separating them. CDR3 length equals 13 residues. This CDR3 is CASSPPSFRTQYF. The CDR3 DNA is TGTGCCAGCAGCCCACCTAGTTTTCGGACGCAGTATTTT.

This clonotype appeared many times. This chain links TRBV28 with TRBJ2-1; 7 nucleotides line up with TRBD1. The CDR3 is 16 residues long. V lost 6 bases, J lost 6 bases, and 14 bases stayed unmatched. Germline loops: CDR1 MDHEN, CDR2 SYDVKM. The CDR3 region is CASRSVGQGEGNEQFF. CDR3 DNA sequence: TGTGCCAGCAGATCTGTGGGGCAGGGGGAAGGCAATGAGCAGTTCTTC.

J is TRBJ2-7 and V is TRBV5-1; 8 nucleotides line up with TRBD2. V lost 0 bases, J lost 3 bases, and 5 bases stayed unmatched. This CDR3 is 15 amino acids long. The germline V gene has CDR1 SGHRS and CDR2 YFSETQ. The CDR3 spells CASSLGTSWDYEQYV. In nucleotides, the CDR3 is TGCGCCAGCAGCTTGGGGACTAGCTGGGACTACGAGCAGTACGTC.

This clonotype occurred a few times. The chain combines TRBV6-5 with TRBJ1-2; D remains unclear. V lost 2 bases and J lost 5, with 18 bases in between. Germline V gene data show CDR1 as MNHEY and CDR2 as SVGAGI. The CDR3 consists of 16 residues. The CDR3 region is CASSYDPMGRTYGYTF. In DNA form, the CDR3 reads TGTGCCAGCAGTTACGACCCAATGGGCCGAACTTATGGCTACACCTTC.

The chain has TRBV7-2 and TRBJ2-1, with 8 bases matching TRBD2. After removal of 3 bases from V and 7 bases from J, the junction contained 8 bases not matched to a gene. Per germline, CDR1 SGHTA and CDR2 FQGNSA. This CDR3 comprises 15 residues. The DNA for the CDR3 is TGTGCCAGCAGCTTCGACCTCTCGGGGGGGAATGAGCAGTTCTTC. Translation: CASSFDLSGGNEQFF. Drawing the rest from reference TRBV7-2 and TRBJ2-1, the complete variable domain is GAGVSQSPSNKVTEKGKDVELRCDPISGHTALYWYRQSLGQGLEFLIYFQGNSAPDKSGLPSDRFSAERTGGSVSTLTIQRTQQEDSAVYLCASSFDLSGGNEQFFGPGTRLTVL.

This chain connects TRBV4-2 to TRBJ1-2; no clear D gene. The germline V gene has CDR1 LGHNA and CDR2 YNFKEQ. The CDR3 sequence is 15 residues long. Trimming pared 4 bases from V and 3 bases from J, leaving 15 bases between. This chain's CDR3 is CASSPTAGSYYGYTF. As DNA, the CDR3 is TGTGCCAGCAGCCCCACCGCCGGGAGTTACTATGGCTACACCTTC.

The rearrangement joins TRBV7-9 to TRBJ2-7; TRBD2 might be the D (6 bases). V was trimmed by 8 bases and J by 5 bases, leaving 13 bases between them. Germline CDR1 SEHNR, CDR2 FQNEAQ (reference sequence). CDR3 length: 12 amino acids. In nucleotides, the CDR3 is TGTGCCAGCGGGGGGAGATCCGACGAGCAGTACTTC. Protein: CASGGRSDEQYF.

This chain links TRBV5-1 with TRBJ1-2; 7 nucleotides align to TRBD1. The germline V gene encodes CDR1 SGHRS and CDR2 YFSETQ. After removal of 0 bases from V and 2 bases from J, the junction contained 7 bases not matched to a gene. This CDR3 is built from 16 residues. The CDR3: CASSLADRAKNYGYTF. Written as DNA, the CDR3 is TGCGCCAGCAGCTTGGCCGACAGGGCCAAAAACTATGGCTACACCTTC.

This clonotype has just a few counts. The CDR3 coding sequence is TGTGCCAGTAGTATACAGGAGATGAACACTGAAGCTTTCTTT. Its translation: CASSIQEMNTEAFF. The J gene is TRBJ1-1, the V gene TRBV19, with D hard to call. The CDR3 totals 14 residues. V was clipped by 2 bases and J by 0 bases, with 7 bases between them. In germline, CDR1 is LNHDA, CDR2 SQIVND (reference sequence).

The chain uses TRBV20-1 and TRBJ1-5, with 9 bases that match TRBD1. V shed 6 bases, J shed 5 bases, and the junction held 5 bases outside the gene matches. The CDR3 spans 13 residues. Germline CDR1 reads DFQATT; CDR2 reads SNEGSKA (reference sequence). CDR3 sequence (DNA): TGCAGTGCAAGGACAGGGGACCATCAGCCCCAGCATTTT. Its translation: CSARTGDHQPQHF.

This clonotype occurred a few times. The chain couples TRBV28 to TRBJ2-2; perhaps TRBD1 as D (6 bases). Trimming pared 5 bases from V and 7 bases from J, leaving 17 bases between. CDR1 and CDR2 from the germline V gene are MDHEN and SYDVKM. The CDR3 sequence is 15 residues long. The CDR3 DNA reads TGTGCCAGCAGTCAGTCCCGGGACATACACGGGGAGCTGTTTTTT. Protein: CASSQSRDIHGELFF.

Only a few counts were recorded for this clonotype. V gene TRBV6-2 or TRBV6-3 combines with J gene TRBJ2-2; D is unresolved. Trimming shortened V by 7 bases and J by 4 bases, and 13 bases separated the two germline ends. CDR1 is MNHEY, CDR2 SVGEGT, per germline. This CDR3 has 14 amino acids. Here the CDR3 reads CASTRVGSTGELFF. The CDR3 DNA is TGTGCCAGCACCCGGGTCGGATCCACCGGGGAGCTGTTTTTT.

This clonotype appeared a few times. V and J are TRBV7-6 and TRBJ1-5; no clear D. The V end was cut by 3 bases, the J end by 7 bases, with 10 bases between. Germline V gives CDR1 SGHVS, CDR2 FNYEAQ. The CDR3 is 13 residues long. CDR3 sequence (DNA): TGTGCCAGCAGCTTTAGCCCGAAACAGCCCCAGCATTTT. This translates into CASSFSPKQPQHF.

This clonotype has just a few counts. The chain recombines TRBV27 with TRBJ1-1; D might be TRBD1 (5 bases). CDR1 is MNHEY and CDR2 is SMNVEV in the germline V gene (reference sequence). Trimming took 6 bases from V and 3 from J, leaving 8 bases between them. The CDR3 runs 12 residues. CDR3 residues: CASRAGYTEAFF. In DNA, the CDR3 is TGTGCCAGCAGGGCAGGGTACACTGAAGCTTTCTTT.

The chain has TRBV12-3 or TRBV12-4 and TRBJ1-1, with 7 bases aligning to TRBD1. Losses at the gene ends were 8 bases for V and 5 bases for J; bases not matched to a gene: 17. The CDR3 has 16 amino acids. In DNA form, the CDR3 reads TGTGCCAGCCTCCCCTGGGAGGGGGCGAGAGGGACTGAAGCTTTCTTT. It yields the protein CASLPWEGARGTEAFF.

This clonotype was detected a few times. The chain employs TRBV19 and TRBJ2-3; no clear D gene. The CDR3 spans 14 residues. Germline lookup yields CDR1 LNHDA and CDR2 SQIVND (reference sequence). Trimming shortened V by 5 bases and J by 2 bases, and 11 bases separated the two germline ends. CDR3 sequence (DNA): TGTGCCAGTAGTTACCGGCTATTCACAGATACGCAGTATTTT. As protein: CASSYRLFTDTQYF.

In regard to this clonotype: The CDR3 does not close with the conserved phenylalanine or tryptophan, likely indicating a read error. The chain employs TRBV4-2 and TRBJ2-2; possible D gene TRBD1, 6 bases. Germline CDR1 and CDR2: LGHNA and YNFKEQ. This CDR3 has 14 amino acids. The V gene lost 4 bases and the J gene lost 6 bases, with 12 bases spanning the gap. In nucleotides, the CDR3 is TGTGCCAGCAGCCCCGGACAGATCTCCGGGGAGCTGTTTTGT. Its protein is CASSPGQISGELFC.

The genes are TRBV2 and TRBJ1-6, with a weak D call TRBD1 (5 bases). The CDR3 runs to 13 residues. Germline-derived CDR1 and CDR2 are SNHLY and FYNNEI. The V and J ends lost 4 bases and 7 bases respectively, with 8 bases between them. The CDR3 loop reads CASSGRGNSPLHF. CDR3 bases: TGTGCCAGCAGTGGTAGGGGAAATTCACCCCTCCACTTT.